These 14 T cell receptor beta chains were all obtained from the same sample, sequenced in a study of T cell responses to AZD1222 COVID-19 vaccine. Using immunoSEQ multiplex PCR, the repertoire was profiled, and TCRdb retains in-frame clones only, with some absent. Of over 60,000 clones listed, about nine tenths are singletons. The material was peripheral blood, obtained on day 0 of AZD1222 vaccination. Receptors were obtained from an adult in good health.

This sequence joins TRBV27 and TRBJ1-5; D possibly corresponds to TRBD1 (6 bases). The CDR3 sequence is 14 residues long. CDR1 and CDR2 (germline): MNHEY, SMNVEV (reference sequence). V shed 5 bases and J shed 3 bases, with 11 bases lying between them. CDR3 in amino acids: CASSPGATNQPQHF. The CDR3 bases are TGTGCCAGCAGTCCAGGGGCCACCAATCAGCCCCAGCATTTT.

The CDR3 is CASINPGAGTEAFF. CDR3 in DNA: TGTGCCAGCATCAACCCAGGGGCCGGGACTGAAGCTTTCTTT. The rearrangement uses TRBV25-1 and TRBJ1-1, with D maybe TRBD1 (6 bases). CDR1 MGHDK and CDR2 SYGVNS come from the germline V gene. V was pared by 7 bases and J by 5 bases, with 17 bases between. CDR3 length equals 14 residues. Full variable domain (missing parts from reference TRBV25-1 and TRBJ1-1): EADIYQTPRYLVIGTGKKITLECSQTMGHDKMYWYQQDPGMELHLIHYSYGVNSTEKGDLSSESTVSRIRTEHFPLTLESARPSHTSQYLCASINPGAGTEAFFGQGTRLTVV.

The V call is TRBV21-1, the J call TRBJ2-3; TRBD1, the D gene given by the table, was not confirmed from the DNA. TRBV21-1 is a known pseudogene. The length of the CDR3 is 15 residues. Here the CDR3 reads CASSKAEGVPDTQYF. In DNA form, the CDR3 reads TGTGCCAGCAGCAAAGCTGAGGGGGTCCCAGATACGCAGTATTTT.

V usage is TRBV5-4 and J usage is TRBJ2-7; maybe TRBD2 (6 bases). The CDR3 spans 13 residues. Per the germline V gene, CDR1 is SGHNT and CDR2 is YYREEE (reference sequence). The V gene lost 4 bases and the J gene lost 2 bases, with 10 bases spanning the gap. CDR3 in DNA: TGTGCCAGCAGCGGGGACTTTACCTACGAGCAGTACTTC. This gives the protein CASSGDFTYEQYF. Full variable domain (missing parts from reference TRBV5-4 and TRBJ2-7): ETGVTQSPTHLIKTRGQQVTLRCSSQSGHNTVSWYQQALGQGPQFIFQYYREEENGRGNFPPRFSGLQFPNYSSELNVNALELDDSALYLCASSGDFTYEQYFGPGTRLTVT.

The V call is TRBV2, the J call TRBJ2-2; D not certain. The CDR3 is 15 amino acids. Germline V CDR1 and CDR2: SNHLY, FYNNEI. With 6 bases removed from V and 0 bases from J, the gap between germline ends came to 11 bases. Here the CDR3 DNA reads TGTGCCAGCAGCCCGGGCTGGTCGAACACCGGGGAGCTGTTTTTT. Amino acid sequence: CASSPGWSNTGELFF.

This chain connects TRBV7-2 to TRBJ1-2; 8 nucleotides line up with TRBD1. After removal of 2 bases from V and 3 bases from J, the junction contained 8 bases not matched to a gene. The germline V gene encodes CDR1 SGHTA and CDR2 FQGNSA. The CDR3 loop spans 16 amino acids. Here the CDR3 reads CASSLQGGQGDYGYTF. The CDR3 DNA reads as TGTGCCAGCAGCTTACAGGGAGGACAGGGTGACTATGGCTACACCTTC.

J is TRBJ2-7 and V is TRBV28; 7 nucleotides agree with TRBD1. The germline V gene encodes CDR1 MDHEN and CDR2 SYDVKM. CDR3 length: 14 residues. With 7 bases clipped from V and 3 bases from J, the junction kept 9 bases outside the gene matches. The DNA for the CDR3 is TGTGCCAGCATGGAGACAGGGACAAACTACGAGCAGTACTTC. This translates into CASMETGTNYEQYF.

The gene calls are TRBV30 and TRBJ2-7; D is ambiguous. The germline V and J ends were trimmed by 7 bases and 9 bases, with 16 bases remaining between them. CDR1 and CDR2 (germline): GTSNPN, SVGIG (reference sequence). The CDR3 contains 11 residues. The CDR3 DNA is TGTGCCTTCTCCCTGGGCACGCCGCAGTACTTC. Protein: CAFSLGTPQYF.

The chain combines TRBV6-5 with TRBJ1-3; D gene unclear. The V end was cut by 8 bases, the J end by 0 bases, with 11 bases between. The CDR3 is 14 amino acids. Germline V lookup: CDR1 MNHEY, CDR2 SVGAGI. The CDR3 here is CASADGSSGNTIYF. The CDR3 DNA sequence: TGTGCCAGCGCGGACGGTTCCTCTGGAAACACCATATATTTT.

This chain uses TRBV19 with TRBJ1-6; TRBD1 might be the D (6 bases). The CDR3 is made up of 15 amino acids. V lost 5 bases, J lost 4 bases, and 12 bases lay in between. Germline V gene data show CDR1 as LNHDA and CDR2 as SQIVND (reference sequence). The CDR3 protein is CASSLEGGYNSPLHF. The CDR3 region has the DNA TGTGCCAGTAGTCTGGAGGGGGGTTATAATTCACCCCTCCACTTT.

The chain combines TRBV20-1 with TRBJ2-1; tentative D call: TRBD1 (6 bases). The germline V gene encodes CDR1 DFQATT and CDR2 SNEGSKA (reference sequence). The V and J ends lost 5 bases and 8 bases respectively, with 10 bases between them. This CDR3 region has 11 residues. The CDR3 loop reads CSAERQDEQFF. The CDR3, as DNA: TGCAGTGCTGAAAGACAGGATGAGCAGTTCTTC.

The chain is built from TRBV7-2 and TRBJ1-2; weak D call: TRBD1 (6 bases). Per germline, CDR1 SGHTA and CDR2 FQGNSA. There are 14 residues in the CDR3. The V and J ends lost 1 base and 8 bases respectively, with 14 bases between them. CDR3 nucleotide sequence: TGTGCCAGCAGCTTAGGGACAGAACCAGGGGGCTACACCTTC. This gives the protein CASSLGTEPGGYTF.

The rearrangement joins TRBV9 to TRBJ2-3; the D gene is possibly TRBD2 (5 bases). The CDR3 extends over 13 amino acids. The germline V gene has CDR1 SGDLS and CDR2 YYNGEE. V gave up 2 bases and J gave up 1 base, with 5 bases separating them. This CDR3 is CASSVRGTDTQYF. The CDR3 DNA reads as TGTGCCAGCAGCGTGAGGGGCACAGATACGCAGTATTTT.

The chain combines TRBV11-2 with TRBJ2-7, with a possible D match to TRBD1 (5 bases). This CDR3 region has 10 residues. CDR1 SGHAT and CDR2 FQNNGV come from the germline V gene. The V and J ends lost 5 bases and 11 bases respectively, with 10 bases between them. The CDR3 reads CASSRGTKYF. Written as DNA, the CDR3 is TGTGCCAGCAGCAGGGGAACCAAGTACTTC.